What follows is one TCR beta chain and its context. These data are taken from a study of blood T cell repertoires in COVID-19. The wider study: PBMCs, B-cell-depleted T cells, or T cells were the source of the cDNA or gDNA that made up the material.

The CDR3 loop spans 14 amino acids. Per the germline V gene, CDR1 is SGHRS and CDR2 is YFSETQ. V dropped 1 base and J dropped 2 bases, with 9 bases sitting between them. The assay was immunoSEQ multiplex PCR, and TCRdb's table has in-frame clones only and misses some. The table has 470,000 or so clones, roughly 90% seen once. This sequence was found in a woman aged 30 to 39 with acute or convalescent COVID-19. V usage is TRBV5-1 and J usage is TRBJ1-1; D ambiguous. The specimen sequenced was peripheral blood. The CDR3 protein is CASSLLQPNTEAFF. CDR3 nucleotides: TGCGCCAGCAGCTTGTTACAGCCTAACACTGAAGCTTTCTTT.